The text below deals with one TCR beta chain. Its antigen remains unknown. Some clones are missing from TCRdb's copy, which holds only in-frame ones; the method was immunoSEQ multiplex PCR. The table includes about 31,000 clones, approximately 94% detected once. Germline V gene sequence: CDR1 LGHNA, CDR2 YSLEER. V was clipped by 1 base and J by 2 bases, with 9 bases between them. The CDR3 loop spans 14 amino acids. This specimen comes from a study of T cells in localized non-small cell lung cancer. General study results and limits: Density of T cells in blood, when higher, went with longer overall survival. Uninvolved adjacent lung showed peak T cell clonality, exceeding tumor. It remains possible that heterogeneity exists, since only one tumor region was sequenced.

This sequence was found in a woman between 35 and 75 years old with stage I lung adenocarcinoma. The genes are TRBV4-3 and TRBJ2-7; D is uncertain. The sequencing here drew on peripheral blood, taken before any cancer treatment. In DNA form, the CDR3 reads TGCGCCAGCAGCCAAGTCGACCGGACCTACGAGCAGTACTTC. It specifies CASSQVDRTYEQYF.